The TCR beta chain under discussion was sequenced for a study of T cells in Graves' hyperthyroidism and ophthalmopathy. The CDR3 regions of TCR beta were amplified from RNA transcripts. The HTBI primer set served for first-round RT-PCR of the TCR CDR3. TCRdb independently ran MiXCR on the multiplex PCR reads; one entry per CDR3 protein. The sample holds some 500,000 distinct CDR3 sequences; 15% to 20% are singletons and the top ten take approximately 30%. The germline V gene has CDR1 DFQATT and CDR2 SNEGSKA (reference sequence). The V and J ends lost 3 bases and 7 bases respectively, with 13 bases between them. The CDR3 covers 13 residues. This clonotype was recorded a few times.

This clonotype originated in a woman in her twenties or thirties with Graves' ophthalmopathy. The chain has TRBV20-1 and TRBJ1-3; no firm D call. Sequenced material: blood. CDR3 coding DNA: TGCAGTGCTAGGACACCCGGTGGGAACACCATATATTTT. This codes for CSARTPGGNTIYF.